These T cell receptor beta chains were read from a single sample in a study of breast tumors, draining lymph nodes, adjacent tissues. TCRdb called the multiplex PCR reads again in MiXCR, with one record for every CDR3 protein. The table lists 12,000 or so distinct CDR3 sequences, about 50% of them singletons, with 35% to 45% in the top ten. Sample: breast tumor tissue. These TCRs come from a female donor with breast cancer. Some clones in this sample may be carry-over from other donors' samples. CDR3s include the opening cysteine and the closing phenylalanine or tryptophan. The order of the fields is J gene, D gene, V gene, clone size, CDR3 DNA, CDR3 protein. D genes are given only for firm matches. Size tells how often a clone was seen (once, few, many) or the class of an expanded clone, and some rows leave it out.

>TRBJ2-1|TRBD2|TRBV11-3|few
TGTGCCAGCGAGCGGGAGGCGGCCTACAATGAGCAGTTCTTC
CASEREAAYNEQFF
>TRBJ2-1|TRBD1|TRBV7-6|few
TGTGCCAGCAGCCCGGGGACAGGGGGTCCTAGCTCCTACAATGAGCAGTTCTTC
CASSPGTGGPSSYNEQFF
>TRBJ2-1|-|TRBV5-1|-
TGCGCCAGCAGCTTTCAGGGAAGTCTTTTCGATGAGCAGTTCTTC
CASSFQGSLFDEQFF
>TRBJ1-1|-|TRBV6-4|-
TGTGCCAGCCCAAGACATGCGTGGGGCACTGAAGCTTTCTTT
CASPRHAWGTEAFF
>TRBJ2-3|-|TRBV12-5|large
TGTGCTAGTGGCCGGGACACGGGAACAGATACGCAGTATTTT
CASGRDTGTDTQYF
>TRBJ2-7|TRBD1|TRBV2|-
TGTGCCGGACGACAGGGGGGGTACGAGCAGTACTTC
CAGRQGGYEQYF
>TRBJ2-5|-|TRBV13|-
TGTGCCAGCAGCCCCACATTGGATGGGGCCGGAGAGACCCAGCACTTC
CASSPTLDGAGETQHF
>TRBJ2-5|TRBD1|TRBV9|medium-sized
TGTGCCAGCAGCCCCCCGGGGACAGGTGAAGAGACCCAGTACTTC
CASSPPGTGEETQYF
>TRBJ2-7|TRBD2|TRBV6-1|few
TGTGCCAGCAGTGAATTTTCCCGGACGGGAGGGAAGACCTACGAGCAGTACTTC
CASSEFSRTGGKTYEQYF
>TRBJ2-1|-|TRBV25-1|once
TGTGCCAGCAGTGACCAAGACGGGGGCTCCTACAATGAGCAGTTCTTC
CASSDQDGGSYNEQFF
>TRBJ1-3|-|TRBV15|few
TGTGCCACCAGCAGAGAGGGCCTGGGGGGCTCTGGAAACACCATATATTTT
CATSREGLGGSGNTIYF
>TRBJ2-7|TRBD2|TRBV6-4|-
TGTGCCAGCAGTGGTAGCGGGGACGCCCGAGGGACCTACGAGCAGTACTTC
CASSGSGDARGTYEQYF
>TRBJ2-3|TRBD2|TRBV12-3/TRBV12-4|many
TGTGCCAGCAGGGGACCGGGGGGTCGGGGCACAGATACGCAGTATTTT
CASRGPGGRGTDTQYF
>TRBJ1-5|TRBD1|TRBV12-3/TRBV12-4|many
TGTGCCAGCAGTTCGGACAGGCATAGCAATCAGCCCCAGCATTTT
CASSSDRHSNQPQHF
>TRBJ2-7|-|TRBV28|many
TGTGCCAGCAGCCTTTCGGGGTTCCTCTCCTACGAGCAGTACTTC
CASSLSGFLSYEQYF
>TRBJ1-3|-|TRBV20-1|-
TGCAGTGCTAGTCAGGGATGGGGAAACACCATATATTTT
CSASQGWGNTIYF